These 16 T cell receptor beta chains share one sample of origin, sequenced in a study of low-dose radiotherapy and immunotherapy resistance in tumors. Both TCRalpha and TCRbeta chains were reverse transcribed with V-gene-specific primers. Amplification, which lasted 20 to 25 PCR cycles, used a constant-region primer and V-primer adapter to amplify TCRs. MiXCR was run by TCRdb on the reads, yielding one entry per CDR3 protein. The sample holds roughly 39,000 distinct CDR3 sequences; less than 40% are singletons and the top ten take around 3.5%. Time point defined: before trial treatment. This material consisted of PBMCs, taken before treatment. These receptors were obtained from a male donor with gallbladder cancer.

As for this clonotype: Since a far larger clone is one base different, this is likely a read error. The gene calls are TRBV7-9 and TRBJ1-5, with D tentatively TRBD1 (5 bases). V lost 7 bases, J lost 9 bases, and 19 bases lay in between. The CDR3 consists of 14 residues. From germline, CDR1 is SEHNR and CDR2 FQNEAQ (reference sequence). Here the CDR3 reads CASTIGARKWPQHF. CDR3 in DNA: TGTGCCAGCACCATAGGGGCACGCAAGTGGCCCCAGCATTTT.

This clonotype ranks as medium-sized. This CDR3 is CASSVAPGSSTDTQYF. CDR3 nucleotide sequence: TGTGCCAGCAGCGTCGCCCCGGGATCTAGCACAGATACGCAGTATTTT. The chain uses TRBV9 and TRBJ2-3, with TRBD2 as a possible D gene (5 bases). Germline loops: CDR1 SGDLS, CDR2 YYNGEE. The CDR3 contains 16 residues. V was pared by 2 bases and J by 0 bases, with 13 bases between. Supplemented by reference TRBV9 and TRBJ2-3, the full variable domain reads DSGVTQTPKHLITATGQRVTLRCSPRSGDLSVYWYQQSLDQGLQFLIQYYNGEERAKGNILERFSAQQFPDLHSELNLSSLELGDSALYFCASSVAPGSSTDTQYFGPGTRLTVL.

The genes are TRBV20-1 and TRBJ1-4; 9 nucleotides agree with TRBD1. Looked up from germline, CDR1 is DFQATT and CDR2 is SNEGSKA (reference sequence). The CDR3 is made up of 16 amino acids. J was trimmed by 2 bases and V by 5 bases; bases with no gene match: 9. CDR3 residues: CSAAENRGRTNEKLFF. Written as DNA, the CDR3 is TGCAGTGCTGCTGAGAACAGGGGGCGTACTAATGAAAAACTGTTTTTT.

This clonotype was observed many times. As DNA, the CDR3 is TGTGCCAGCAGCTTAGATGGGGGGGCCAACGTCCTGACTTTC. It codes for CASSLDGGANVLTF. The chain has TRBV7-2 and TRBJ2-6; D not certain. V was pared by 1 base and J by 4 bases, with 5 bases between. Germline-derived CDR1 and CDR2 are SGHTA and FQGNSA. CDR3 length: 14 residues.

This clonotype was recorded only once. A far larger clone is one base from this, pointing to a likely read error. The chain couples TRBV26 to TRBJ2-1. TRBV26 is tagged as a pseudogene. There are 13 residues in the CDR3. The CDR3 sequence is CASSFEAYNEQFF. CDR3 bases: TGTGCCAGCAGTTTTGAGGCCTACAATGAGCAGTTCTTC.

This clonotype was detected many times. The chain has TRBV19 and TRBJ2-1; D possibly matches TRBD1 or TRBD2 (6 bases each). The CDR3 sequence is 15 residues long. Per the germline V gene, CDR1 is LNHDA and CDR2 is SQIVND (reference sequence). Trimming stripped 2 bases from V and 10 bases from J, with 18 bases between. The CDR3 protein is CASSINGGPRGEQFF. The CDR3 nucleotides read TGTGCCAGTAGTATAAACGGGGGCCCAAGAGGAGAGCAGTTCTTC.

As to this clonotype: No DNA is shown, since the ends of the CDR3 on it are uncertain; the CDR3 is the one TCRdb lists. The genes are TRBV9 and TRBJ2-2; the table's TRBD2 call for D was not verified on the DNA. The CDR3 length is 15 residues, termini included. Germline CDR1 SGDLS, CDR2 YYNGEE. CDR3: CASSQGLRELFFFFF.

This clonotype occurred many times. The CDR3 sequence: CASSLYPINQGNEQFF. CDR3 sequence (DNA): TGTGCCAGCAGTTTATACCCTATCAACCAGGGCAATGAGCAGTTCTTC. The chain recombines TRBV28 with TRBJ2-1, with D maybe TRBD1 (5 bases). The CDR3 consists of 16 residues. The V and J ends lost 1 base and 6 bases respectively, with 16 bases between them. CDR1 and CDR2 (germline): MDHEN, SYDVKM.

This clonotype was seen a few times. The chain is built from TRBV27 and TRBJ2-5; 11 bases agree with TRBD1. CDR1 is MNHEY and CDR2 is SMNVEV in the germline V gene (reference sequence). With V trimmed by 7 bases and J by 1 base, 8 bases remained unmatched. This CDR3 has 16 amino acids. CDR3 sequence (DNA): TGTGCCAGCATTCGGACAGGGGGCAATCCCCAAGAGACCCAGTACTTC. The encoded protein is CASIRTGGNPQETQYF.

This clonotype was seen at least ten times. The chain has TRBV5-1 and TRBJ2-2, with TRBD2 matching 10 bases. The CDR3 is 17 residues long. The junction had 11 bases not matched to a gene; V was cut back by 1 base and J by 8 bases. Germline V gene lookup returns CDR1 SGHRS and CDR2 YFSETQ. The CDR3 protein is CASSLRLAGESLGELFF. CDR3 in DNA: TGCGCCAGCAGCTTGAGGCTAGCGGGAGAATCGTTGGGGGAGCTGTTTTTT.

This clonotype came up many times. This chain links TRBV27 with TRBJ2-7; the D gene could be TRBD1 or TRBD2 (6 bases each). The CDR3 has 15 amino acids. Germline assignment: CDR1 MNHEY and CDR2 SMNVEV (reference sequence). V was trimmed by 6 bases and J by 2 bases, leaving 17 bases between them. The CDR3: CASRITPGATYEQYF. The CDR3 coding sequence is TGTGCCAGCAGGATTACCCCGGGGGCCACCTACGAGCAGTACTTC.

This clonotype was seen ten or more times. V gene TRBV6-6 combines with J gene TRBJ2-3, with 12 bases identical to TRBD1. Per germline, CDR1 MNHNY and CDR2 SVGAGI (reference sequence). The V gene end was trimmed by 8 bases and the J gene end by 5 bases; junction bases not matched to a gene: 2. The CDR3 totals 13 residues. Here the CDR3 reads CASGTGGEDTQYF. CDR3 nucleotides: TGTGCCAGCGGGACAGGGGGCGAAGATACGCAGTATTTT.

This clonotype was found many times. The chain recombines TRBV6-6 with TRBJ2-1, with TRBD2 matching 10 bases. Germline values: CDR1 MNHNY, CDR2 SVGAGI (reference sequence). The CDR3 has 16 amino acids. V lost 1 base to trimming and J lost 2 bases; unmatched junction nucleotides: 2. The CDR3 bases are TGTGCCAGCAGTTACTGGGGGACTAGCGCCTACAATGAGCAGTTCTTC. This codes for CASSYWGTSAYNEQFF.

There are many counts of this clonotype. The chain has TRBV2 and TRBJ2-5; 12 bases agree with TRBD2. V was pared by 5 bases and J by 3 bases, with 1 base of the junction left unmatched. From germline, CDR1 is SNHLY and CDR2 FYNNEI. The CDR3 is made up of 14 amino acids. The CDR3 DNA reads as TGTGCCAGCAGTTGGACTAGCGGGGAAGAGACCCAGTACTTC. Translated: CASSWTSGEETQYF.

Ten or more counts support this clonotype. This sequence joins TRBV20-1 and TRBJ1-6; 7 bases line up with TRBD1. The CDR3 covers 16 residues. The germline CDR1 and CDR2 sequences are DFQATT and SNEGSKA (reference sequence). V shed 0 bases, J shed 1 base, and the junction held 3 bases outside the gene matches. The CDR3 here is CSAREGGASYNSPLHF. CDR3 coding DNA: TGCAGTGCTAGAGAAGGGGGCGCGTCCTATAATTCACCCCTCCACTTT.

This clonotype occurred many times. For the CDR3, the DNA is TGTGCCAGCAGTCAGGGAAACACCATATATTTT. It yields the protein CASSQGNTIYF. This chain uses TRBV14 with TRBJ1-3; D is uncertain. Per germline, CDR1 SGHDN and CDR2 FVKESK. This CDR3 comprises 11 residues. Trimming took off 6 bases at V and 4 bases at J, with 4 bases between the two ends.